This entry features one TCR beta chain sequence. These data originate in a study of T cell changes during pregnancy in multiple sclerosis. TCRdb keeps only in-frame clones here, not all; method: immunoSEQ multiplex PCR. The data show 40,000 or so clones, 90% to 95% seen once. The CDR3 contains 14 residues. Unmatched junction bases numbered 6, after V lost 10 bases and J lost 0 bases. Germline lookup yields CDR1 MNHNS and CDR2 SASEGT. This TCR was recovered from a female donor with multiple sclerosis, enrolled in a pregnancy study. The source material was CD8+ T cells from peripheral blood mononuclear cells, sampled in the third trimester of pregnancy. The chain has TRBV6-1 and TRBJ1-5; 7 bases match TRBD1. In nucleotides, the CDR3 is TGTGCCACCGCTACAGGGGATAGCAATCAGCCCCAGCATTTT. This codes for CATATGDSNQPQHF.